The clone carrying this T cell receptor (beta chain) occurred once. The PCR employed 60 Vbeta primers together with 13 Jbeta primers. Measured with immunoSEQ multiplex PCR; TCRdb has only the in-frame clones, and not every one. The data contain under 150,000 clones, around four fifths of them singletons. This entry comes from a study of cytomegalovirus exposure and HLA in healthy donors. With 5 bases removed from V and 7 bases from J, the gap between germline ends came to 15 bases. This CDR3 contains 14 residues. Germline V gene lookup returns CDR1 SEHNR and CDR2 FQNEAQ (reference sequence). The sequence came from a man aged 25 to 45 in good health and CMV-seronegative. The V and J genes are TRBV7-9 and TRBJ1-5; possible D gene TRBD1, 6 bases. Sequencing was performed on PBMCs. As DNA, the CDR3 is TGTGCCAGCAGCCAGGGGTCTTCGCGCCAGCCCCAGCATTTT. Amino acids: CASSQGSSRQPQHF.